This T cell receptor beta chain was captured by sequencing in a study of PD-L1 blockade in urothelial cancer. Study overall: When patients started atezolizumab around 2014, it was given at 1,200 mg intravenously every 3 weeks. About nine tenths of the roughly 30 patients were men who had bladder-origin urothelial cancer. Each participant's history included 0 to 3 prior chemotherapy regimens.

Noted time point: pretreatment peripheral blood. V trimming: 0 bases; J trimming: 7 bases; junction bases outside the gene matches: 7. The CDR3 spans 15 residues. In germline, CDR1 is SQVTM, CDR2 ANQGSEA. Synthetic TCR analog templates were spiked into all PCRs individually. Here immunoSEQ multiplex PCR was the method, and the copy in TCRdb shows in-frame clones only, minus some. The table records about 79,000 clones, over 80% of them present only once. This sequence was found in a man between 35 and 55 years old with urothelial cancer. V is TRBV29-1 and J is TRBJ2-2; TRBD1 aligns across 8 bases. Sequences were derived from PBMCs, sampled around atezolizumab (anti-PD-L1) treatment. The CDR3 nucleotides read TGCAGCGTTGAAGACGCACAGGGGGTTAGCGGGGAGCTGTTTTTT. This gives the protein CSVEDAQGVSGELFF.